This T cell receptor (beta chain) derives from a study of blood T cell repertoires in COVID-19. This clone was observed once. The data were produced by immunoSEQ multiplex PCR, yet TCRdb's version contains in-frame clones alone and is incomplete. The sample lists 100,000 to 150,000 clones; 85% were seen once. Germline V gene lookup returns CDR1 SGHNT and CDR2 YYREEE (reference sequence). The CDR3 sequence is 14 residues long. Trimming took off 4 bases at V and 0 bases at J, with 10 bases between the two ends. V usage is TRBV5-4 and J usage is TRBJ1-1; D unclear. This receptor was taken from an elderly woman with acute or convalescent COVID-19. Material for sequencing was peripheral blood. CDR3 loop: CASSQTEVNTEAFF. CDR3 in DNA: TGTGCCAGCAGCCAAACGGAGGTGAACACTGAAGCTTTCTTT.